These T cell receptor beta chains were read from a single sample in a study of CD8+ T cells in alopecia areata. TCRdb keeps only in-frame clones here, not all; method: immunoSEQ multiplex PCR. This table holds over 150,000 clones, 50% to 65% found once. The input for sequencing was CD4+ T cells sorted from blood, taken at week 24, from a patient treated with tofacitinib. The source is a human donor with alopecia areata. Both conserved end residues are part of each CDR3. Where a row states a size, it is once, few, many or the class of an expanded clone; other rows omit it.

v_call: TRBV10-3
j_call: TRBJ2-5
clone_size: .
cdr3_aa: CAISDPRQETQYF

v_call: TRBV29-1
j_call: TRBJ2-7
clone_size: .
cdr3_aa: CSVEGQGNYEQYF

v_call: TRBV2
j_call: TRBJ2-1
clone_size: .
cdr3_aa: CASTEPQVGWEQFF

v_call: TRBV30
j_call: TRBJ2-6
clone_size: .
cdr3_aa: CAWSAASGANVLTF

v_call: TRBV29-1
j_call: TRBJ1-1
clone_size: .
cdr3_aa: CSVSDRVGTEAFF

v_call: TRBV2
j_call: TRBJ2-2
clone_size: once
cdr3_aa: CASLTGPTGELFF

v_call: TRBV27
j_call: TRBJ2-7
clone_size: .
cdr3_aa: CASRDLNEQYF

v_call: TRBV29-1
j_call: TRBJ2-5
clone_size: few
cdr3_aa: CSVVGARESQETQYF

v_call: TRBV29-1
j_call: TRBJ1-1
clone_size: once
cdr3_aa: CSVNGLLNTEAFF

v_call: TRBV20-1
j_call: TRBJ2-7
clone_size: .
cdr3_aa: CSEGVEQYF

v_call: TRBV5-1
j_call: TRBJ2-4
clone_size: few
cdr3_aa: CASSLEAGPRLAKNIQYF

v_call: TRBV7-9
j_call: TRBJ2-2
clone_size: .
cdr3_aa: CASSLWDSGELFF

v_call: TRBV29-1
j_call: TRBJ1-5
clone_size: .
cdr3_aa: CSVGGQGASGPQHF

v_call: TRBV7-2
j_call: TRBJ1-5
clone_size: few
cdr3_aa: CASSSGGGGNQPQHF

v_call: TRBV30
j_call: TRBJ2-5
clone_size: once
cdr3_aa: CAWSIGALKTQYF

v_call: TRBV5-6
j_call: TRBJ1-2
clone_size: few
cdr3_aa: CASSSTGGNYGYTF

v_call: TRBV5-6
j_call: TRBJ2-1
clone_size: .
cdr3_aa: CASSLRQGWGNEQFF

v_call: TRBV30
j_call: TRBJ2-1
clone_size: .
cdr3_aa: CAWRGGGEHEQFF

v_call: TRBV4-2
j_call: TRBJ2-5
clone_size: .
cdr3_aa: CASSRDSYQETQYF

v_call: TRBV27
j_call: TRBJ1-2
clone_size: few
cdr3_aa: CASSSAGGYGYTF

v_call: TRBV6-5
j_call: TRBJ2-5
clone_size: .
cdr3_aa: CASRLAGQETQYF

v_call: TRBV29-1
j_call: TRBJ2-3
clone_size: .
cdr3_aa: CSVQRGGTDTQYF

v_call: TRBV2
j_call: TRBJ2-4
clone_size: few
cdr3_aa: CASSGGQGHIQYF

v_call: TRBV2
j_call: TRBJ2-2
clone_size: .
cdr3_aa: CASRPPGPGELFF

v_call: TRBV6-6
j_call: TRBJ2-2
clone_size: .
cdr3_aa: CASSYRGGQTGELFF

v_call: TRBV30
j_call: TRBJ2-2
clone_size: .
cdr3_aa: CAWRRTGNTGELFF

v_call: TRBV29-1
j_call: TRBJ2-3
clone_size: few
cdr3_aa: CSVAARYTDTQYF

v_call: TRBV6-5
j_call: TRBJ2-7
clone_size: .
cdr3_aa: CASSYGGQGLIEQYF

v_call: TRBV11-3
j_call: TRBJ1-1
clone_size: .
cdr3_aa: CASSPRQGPEAFF

v_call: TRBV15
j_call: TRBJ2-5
clone_size: .
cdr3_aa: CATSRDRGYQETQYF

v_call: TRBV30
j_call: TRBJ1-6
clone_size: .
cdr3_aa: CAWKRTRTSPLHF

v_call: TRBV6-5
j_call: TRBJ2-3
clone_size: once
cdr3_aa: CASSYSNTQYF

v_call: TRBV5-1
j_call: TRBJ1-4
clone_size: few
cdr3_aa: CASSLSGQGYEKLFF

v_call: TRBV27
j_call: TRBJ2-3
clone_size: .
cdr3_aa: CASRWTGSDTQYF

v_call: TRBV19
j_call: TRBJ1-5
clone_size: .
cdr3_aa: CASSPRWGNQPQHF

v_call: TRBV6-5
j_call: TRBJ1-2
clone_size: .
cdr3_aa: CASRVETGRDYGYTF

v_call: TRBV5-1
j_call: TRBJ2-5
clone_size: few
cdr3_aa: CASTAGETQYF

v_call: TRBV9
j_call: TRBJ2-3
clone_size: .
cdr3_aa: CASSVTYTDTQYF

v_call: TRBV29-1
j_call: TRBJ1-2
clone_size: .
cdr3_aa: CSVETIYGYTF

v_call: TRBV14
j_call: TRBJ1-1
clone_size: .
cdr3_aa: CASSQDPGILTEAFF

v_call: TRBV15
j_call: TRBJ2-1
clone_size: .
cdr3_aa: CATSRQGRSYNEQFF

v_call: TRBV29-1
j_call: TRBJ2-5
clone_size: .
cdr3_aa: CSVVPTLSILETQYF

v_call: TRBV12-5
j_call: TRBJ2-5
clone_size: few
cdr3_aa: CASGLIETQYF

v_call: TRBV7-9
j_call: TRBJ1-1
clone_size: .
cdr3_aa: CASSSRGPTEAFF

v_call: TRBV10-3
j_call: TRBJ2-7
clone_size: .
cdr3_aa: CAISESSYEQYF

v_call: TRBV19
j_call: TRBJ2-7
clone_size: few
cdr3_aa: CATRQGYEQYF

v_call: TRBV6-5
j_call: TRBJ1-6
clone_size: .
cdr3_aa: CASSSNRQGGNSPLHF

v_call: TRBV29-1
j_call: TRBJ1-2
clone_size: .
cdr3_aa: CSVVDGSNYGYTF

v_call: TRBV11-2
j_call: TRBJ2-1
clone_size: .
cdr3_aa: CASSPSGGQYNEQFF

v_call: TRBV30
j_call: TRBJ1-5
clone_size: .
cdr3_aa: CAWSDRSGYQPQHF

v_call: TRBV5-1
j_call: TRBJ2-2
clone_size: .
cdr3_aa: CASSVGTVNTGELFF

v_call: TRBV23-1
j_call: TRBJ2-1
clone_size: .
cdr3_aa: CASSQSKAQPTSIFSYNEQFF

v_call: TRBV25-1
j_call: TRBJ2-1
clone_size: .
cdr3_aa: CASSEQGNEQFF

v_call: TRBV30
j_call: TRBJ2-1
clone_size: .
cdr3_aa: CAWMGGAPAYNEQFF